The rows below give T cell receptor beta chains drawn from one sample of a study of tumor-infiltrating lymphocytes in primary liver carcinoma. TCRdb processed the multiplex PCR reads anew with MiXCR; each CDR3 protein has one entry. The sample lists some 190,000 distinct CDR3 sequences, 60% occurring once. The sequenced material came from peripheral blood. The receptors here all came from a man aged 40-49 years with primary liver carcinoma and hepatitis B virus infection. Both conserved end residues are part of each CDR3. The D gene is left open where the match is weak. The size entry is marked missing in some rows and otherwise reads once, few, many or a size class.

d_gene | j_gene | abundance | v_gene | CDR3nt | CDR3aa
- | TRBJ2-3 | - | TRBV11-2 | TGTGTCAGCAGCTTAACCGACGGATCCTACGAGCAGTATTTT | CVSSLTDGSYEQYF
- | TRBJ2-7 | - | TRBV4-1 | TGCGCCAGCAGCCAGCGGGACACGGCCCCCGAGCAGTACTTC | CASSQRDTAPEQYF
TRBD1 | TRBJ1-1 | - | TRBV6-5 | TGTGCCAGCAGTAAACAGACAGGGGGAAGGACTGAAGCTTTCTTT | CASSKQTGGRTEAFF
TRBD2 | TRBJ2-7 | - | TRBV6-5 | TGTGCCAGCAGTGACTCTAGCGGGTCCTACGAGCAGTACTTC | CASSDSSGSYEQYF
TRBD2 | TRBJ2-1 | - | TRBV11-1 | TGTGCCAGGAGCATATTTGCTAGCGGATACAATGAGCAGTTCTTC | CARSIFASGYNEQFF
- | TRBJ1-3 | - | TRBV6-1 | TGTGCCAGCAGTGAAGGGACCGTTGGAAACACCATATATTTT | CASSEGTVGNTIYF
- | TRBJ2-1 | - | TRBV6-1 | TGTGCCAGCAGCTCGAATACCGATGAGCAGTTCTTC | CASSSNTDEQFF
- | TRBJ2-5 | - | TRBV29-1 | TGCAGCGCTGAAGGGCAGGGTGAGAACCAGTACTTC | CSAEGQGENQYF
- | TRBJ2-1 | - | TRBV11-2 | TGTGCCACCAGCTTCGGATTCAGGAGGCGGGCCTCCTACAATGAGCAGTTCTTC | CATSFGFRRRASYNEQFF
- | TRBJ2-5 | - | TRBV6-6 | TGTACCAGCAGCGAACAGGGTTGGGAGACCCAGTACTTC | CTSSEQGWETQYF
TRBD2 | TRBJ2-1 | - | TRBV18 | TGTGCCAGCTCACCCTCTGGCGGGAGCGGAGGATACAATGAGCAGTTCTTC | CASSPSGGSGGYNEQFF
- | TRBJ2-5 | - | TRBV6-6 | TGTGCCAGTCGTGGGGGCGGCCGGGAGATGTTCGACTTC | CASRGGGREMFDF
- | TRBJ2-7 | - | TRBV11-2 | TGTGCTAGCAGCGATCCGGTTCCCGAGGTCTACGAGCAGTACTTC | CASSDPVPEVYEQYF
- | TRBJ2-7 | few | TRBV6-1 | TGTGCCAGCAGCGCGGGCCTCTCCTACGAGCAGTACTTC | CASSAGLSYEQYF
TRBD2 | TRBJ2-7 | - | TRBV6-2/TRBV6-3 | TGTGCCAGCACCCAAGGCTCTAGCGGGATTGAACAGTACTTC | CASTQGSSGIEQYF
TRBD2 | TRBJ2-1 | - | TRBV12-3/TRBV12-4 | TGTGTCAGCAGAGGTGGAAGCGGGAGTGGTTACAATGAGCAGTTCTTC | CVSRGGSGSGYNEQFF
- | TRBJ2-1 | - | TRBV11-2 | TGTGCCTGCAGCGACGGGAGCTGGGGGAATGAGCAGTTCTTT | CACSDGSWGNEQFF
- | TRBJ1-5 | - | TRBV11-1 | TGTGCCAGCAGCGCGGGGAAAGGGCAGCTCCAGCATTTT | CASSAGKGQLQHF
- | TRBJ2-6 | few | TRBV12-3/TRBV12-4 | TGTGCCAGCAGCCGCCCGGGACTCAATCCCACCCACGGGGCCAACGTCCTGACTTTC | CASSRPGLNPTHGANVLTF
TRBD2 | TRBJ2-1 | - | TRBV6-5 | TGTGCCAGCAGGCCCGGGACTAGCGGGAGCGGGTCCTACAATGAGCAGTTCTTC | CASRPGTSGSGSYNEQFF
- | TRBJ2-1 | - | TRBV11-2 | TGTGCCAGCAGCATAGCGGAGTCCTACAACCAGCAGTTCTTC | CASSIAESYNQQFF
- | TRBJ2-1 | many | TRBV11-2 | TGTGCCAGCAGCTTGGGACTTCCGGATGAGCAGTTCTTC | CASSLGLPDEQFF
TRBD1 | TRBJ2-7 | - | TRBV5-4 | TGTGCCAGCAGCCCCGGGACAGCCTCCTACGAGCAGTGCTTC | CASSPGTASYEQCF
TRBD1 | TRBJ1-2 | few | TRBV28 | TGTGCCAGCACCACATCGACAGGGTGGGGCCACGGCTACACCTTC | CASTTSTGWGHGYTF
- | TRBJ1-4 | - | TRBV10-1 | TGCGCCAGCAGTGACGGTATGGCCGGGGGAAAACTGTTTTTT | CASSDGMAGGKLFF
TRBD1 | TRBJ2-5 | - | TRBV6-6 | TGTGCCAGCACCACTAACCCAGGACAGGGAGCCGGTAGGCCTTTCGAGACCCAGTACTTC | CASTTNPGQGAGRPFETQYF
TRBD1 | TRBJ2-5 | - | TRBV5-4 | TGTGCCAGCAGCACGACAGGGGAAGAGACCCAGTACTTC | CASSTTGEETQYF
TRBD1 | TRBJ2-7 | few | TRBV4-2 | TGTGCCAGCAGCCAAGATTACGGACAGGGTTCCTACGAGCAGTACTTC | CASSQDYGQGSYEQYF
- | TRBJ2-2 | many | TRBV12-3/TRBV12-4 | TGTGCCAGCAGCCAGAGTAACACCGGGGAGCTGTTTTTT | CASSQSNTGELFF
- | TRBJ2-7 | many | TRBV11-2 | TGTGCCAGCAGCTTAGATGCGGACGGCTCCTACGAGCAGTACTTC | CASSLDADGSYEQYF
- | TRBJ2-1 | - | TRBV11-2 | TGTGCCAGCAGAAACCCCAGGTCTCCCTACAATGATCAGTTCTTC | CASRNPRSPYNDQFF
- | TRBJ2-1 | - | TRBV7-8 | TGTGCCAGCAGCTACCTCGGGGGACCTTACAATGAGCAGTTCTTC | CASSYLGGPYNEQFF
TRBD2 | TRBJ2-7 | - | TRBV6-5 | TGTGCCAGCAGGCGTGAGGCGGGAGCACCCCACGAGCAGTACTTC | CASRREAGAPHEQYF
TRBD2 | TRBJ2-1 | once | TRBV6-5 | TGTGCCAGCAGCCTCCGGACTGCGCGGGAGGCCCCGCTGGAGCAGTTCTTC | CASSLRTAREAPLEQFF
- | TRBJ1-3 | - | TRBV28 | TGTGCCAGCAGTTTATACACAGGAAACACCATATATTTT | CASSLYTGNTIYF
- | TRBJ1-1 | - | TRBV11-2 | TGTGCCAGCAGCCCGTTATGGGACACTGACGCCTTCTTT | CASSPLWDTDAFF
TRBD1 | TRBJ2-7 | - | TRBV6-2/TRBV6-3 | TGTGCCAGCAGTTTTCCGGGACAGTCCTACGTGCAGTACTTC | CASSFPGQSYVQYF
- | TRBJ1-4 | - | TRBV4-1 | TGCGCCAGCAGCCAAGAAGTCACGGGTGGAGAAAAACTGTTTTTT | CASSQEVTGGEKLFF
- | TRBJ1-2 | once | TRBV6-2/TRBV6-3 | TGTGTCAGCAAGAAAACCGGTTCCGACAGCGCTTATGGCTACACCTTC | CVSKKTGSDSAYGYTF
- | TRBJ1-5 | - | TRBV6-5 | TGTGCCAGCAGTGCCAGCAATCAGCCCCAGCATTTT | CASSASNQPQHF
- | TRBJ2-6 | - | TRBV10-3 | TGTGCCATCAGGGGACTTACTGGGGCCAACGTCCTGACTTTC | CAIRGLTGANVLTF
- | TRBJ2-5 | - | TRBV12-3/TRBV12-4 | TGTGCCAGCAGGCGGGACATCGAAGAGACCCAGTACTTC | CASRRDIEETQYF
- | TRBJ2-1 | - | TRBV11-3 | TGTGCCAGCAGCCCTCGGGAGTGGGAGAGTGAGCAGTTCTTC | CASSPREWESEQFF
TRBD2 | TRBJ2-1 | - | TRBV7-8 | TGTGCCGGCAGCCTAGCGCGTATAGGGTTTGACAGGTCTGGACTAGCGGGGGACAATGAGCAGTTCTTC | CAGSLARIGFDRSGLAGDNEQFF
TRBD2 | TRBJ2-3 | many | TRBV11-2 | TGTGCCAGCAGCTTTAGCGGGCCGAGCACAGATACGCAGTATTTT | CASSFSGPSTDTQYF
- | TRBJ2-4 | once | TRBV11-2 | TGTGCCGGCAGCCGCGAAGCATGGAGGGCCAAAAACATTCAGTACTTC | CAGSREAWRAKNIQYF
TRBD2 | TRBJ2-3 | - | TRBV6-2/TRBV6-3 | TGTGCCAGCAAACCTAGCGGGAGTGGCAGCATAGATACGCAGTATTTT | CASKPSGSGSIDTQYF
TRBD2 | TRBJ2-3 | many | TRBV4-2 | TGTGCCAGCAGCCAAGAAGCGGGAGTAAGTGCAGATACGCAGTATTTT | CASSQEAGVSADTQYF
- | TRBJ2-7 | - | TRBV12-3/TRBV12-4 | TGTGCCAGCAGTTTTGGTGTCTGGCGCACTCAGGGGCGGTCCTACGAGCAGTACTTC | CASSFGVWRTQGRSYEQYF
- | TRBJ2-3 | - | TRBV10-2 | TGCGCCAGCAGTGCTAGGGAAGGCGGCACAGATACGCAGTATTTT | CASSAREGGTDTQYF
- | TRBJ1-1 | - | TRBV6-6 | TGTGCCAGCAATTACAGACCTCCCCTAGACACTGAAGCTTTCTTT | CASNYRPPLDTEAFF
- | TRBJ2-5 | few | TRBV14 | TGTGCCAGCAGCCAAGAACAGTCTGGTTACCAAGAGACCCAGTACTTC | CASSQEQSGYQETQYF
- | TRBJ2-5 | many | TRBV12-3/TRBV12-4 | TGTGCCAGCAGTCTGGGGGCCGGGAAGACCCAGTACTTC | CASSLGAGKTQYF
- | TRBJ2-3 | - | TRBV14 | TGTGCCAGCAGCCAATTAGTTTCAGATACGCAGTATTTT | CASSQLVSDTQYF